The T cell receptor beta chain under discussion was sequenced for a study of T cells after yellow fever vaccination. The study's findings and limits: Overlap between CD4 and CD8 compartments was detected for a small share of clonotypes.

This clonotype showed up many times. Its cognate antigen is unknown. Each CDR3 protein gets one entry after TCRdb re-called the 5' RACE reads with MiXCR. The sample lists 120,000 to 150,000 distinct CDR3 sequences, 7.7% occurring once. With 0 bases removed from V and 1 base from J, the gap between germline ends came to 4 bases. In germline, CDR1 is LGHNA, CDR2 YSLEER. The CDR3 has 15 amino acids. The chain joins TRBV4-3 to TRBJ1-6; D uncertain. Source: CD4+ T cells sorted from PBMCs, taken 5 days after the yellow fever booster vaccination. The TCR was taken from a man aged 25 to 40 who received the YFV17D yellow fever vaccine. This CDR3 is CASSQEVSYNSPLHF. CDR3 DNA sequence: TGCGCCAGCAGCCAAGAGGTGTCCTATAATTCACCCCTCCACTTT.